These 13 T cell receptor beta chains share one sample of origin, sequenced in a study of CD8 T cells in Susac syndrome (dated by TCRdb to about 2019). Preparation of the library involved the immunoSEQ multiplex PCR assay. RNA was extracted using the RNeasy kit, and roughly 0.5 to 1 microgram was reverse transcribed with random hexamers. The public sequencing data were trimmed at Q25 with fastp and processed into clonotypes with MiXCR by TCRdb, which kept only in-frame beta chains. Each entry merges the rows of one CDR3 protein and shows their most common DNA and genes. The sample table contains approximately 150,000 distinct CDR3 sequences; only one count was recorded for 80% to 95% of them. Clones ranked in the top ten supply 0.09% to 0.1% of the sample. Material: CD4+ T cells from PBMCs. The origin of the receptors is a human donor with multiple sclerosis.

This chain uses TRBV9 with TRBJ1-4, with D possibly matching TRBD1 (5 bases). Germline CDR1 SGDLS, CDR2 YYNGEE. The CDR3 contains 16 residues. Trimming removed 0 bases at V and 8 bases at J, with 17 bases between. In nucleotides, the CDR3 is TGTGCCAGCAGCGTAGGGGGAGGGGATGGGTCCGAAAAACTGTTTTTT. Translation gives CASSVGGGDGSEKLFF.

Regarding this clonotype: At one end, the junction sequence differs from germline, possibly due to a read error. The chain has TRBV2 and TRBJ2-1; tentative D call: TRBD2 (7 bases). The CDR3 runs 14 residues. Germline V gene lookup returns CDR1 SNHLY and CDR2 FYNNEI. Here the CDR3 reads CASSEAVQGGVAVF. The CDR3 DNA is TGTGCCAGCAGTGAAGCGGTCCAAGGGGGGGTTGCGGTCTTC.

The chain has TRBV18 and TRBJ2-7, with D possibly matching TRBD1 (7 bases). The CDR3 spans 16 residues. With 2 bases removed from V and 7 bases from J, the gap between germline ends came to 21 bases. Looked up from germline, CDR1 is KGHSH and CDR2 is LQKENI. This CDR3 is CASSPGLEGAVREQYF. CDR3 sequence (DNA): TGTGCCAGCTCACCAGGTCTGGAGGGGGCGGTTCGGGAGCAGTACTTC.

This chain uses TRBV5-6 with TRBJ1-1; D possibly corresponds to TRBD1 (5 bases). Trimming removed 0 bases from V and 2 bases from J, with 17 bases in between. Per the germline V gene, CDR1 is SGHDT and CDR2 is YYEEEE. The CDR3 totals 17 residues. The DNA for the CDR3 is TGTGCCAGCAGCTTGGGGGGCCGACTAAGGGGAAACACTGAAGCTTTCTTT. This codes for CASSLGGRLRGNTEAFF.

The chain links TRBV6-4 to TRBJ2-7; no firm D call. The germline V and J ends were trimmed by 0 bases and 0 bases, with 12 bases remaining between them. Per the germline V gene, CDR1 is MRHNA and CDR2 is SNTAGT. This CDR3 is 16 amino acids long. The CDR3 region has the DNA TGTGCCAGCAGTGACTCTAGAAACCTTAGCTCCTACGAGCAGTACTTC. Its translation: CASSDSRNLSSYEQYF.

The chain employs TRBV20-1 and TRBJ2-5, with TRBD2 matching over 11 bases. With V trimmed by 5 bases and J by 5 bases, 10 bases remained unmatched. The CDR3 has 15 residues. The germline gives CDR1 DFQATT, CDR2 SNEGSKA (reference sequence). The CDR3 here is CSASSGGQSWETQYF. CDR3 sequence (DNA): TGCAGTGCTTCTAGCGGGGGGCAATCCTGGGAGACCCAGTACTTC.

The chain combines TRBV6-1 with TRBJ1-6; D might be TRBD1 (6 bases). Germline CDR1 reads MNHNS; CDR2 reads SASEGT. This CDR3 region has 16 residues. The V end was cut by 4 bases, the J end by 7 bases, with 17 bases between. DNA for the CDR3: TGTGCCAGCAGTGGTCTAAGGGGGTCTTTAAATTCACCCCTCCACTTT. Its translation is CASSGLRGSLNSPLHF.

V is TRBV5-1 and J is TRBJ1-2; D may be TRBD1 (5 bases). The germline V and J ends were trimmed by 0 bases and 12 bases, with 21 bases remaining between them. The CDR3 sequence is 15 residues long. From germline, CDR1 is SGHRS and CDR2 YFSETQ. The CDR3 nucleotides are TGCGCCAGCAGCTTGGCCGGATGGGACCTGATCGAGCACACCTTC. It specifies CASSLAGWDLIEHTF.

The J gene is TRBJ1-2, the V gene TRBV10-3; weak D call: TRBD1 (6 bases). Trimming removed 4 bases at V and 6 bases at J, with 12 bases between. Per the germline V gene, CDR1 is ENHRY and CDR2 is SYGVKD. The CDR3 length is 13 residues. The CDR3 spells CAISVTGRDGYTF. CDR3 DNA sequence: TGTGCCATCAGTGTAACAGGGAGGGATGGCTACACCTTC.

V gene TRBV20-1 combines with J gene TRBJ2-7, with D uncertain. The CDR3 length is 12 residues. Germline loops: CDR1 DFQATT, CDR2 SNEGSKA (reference sequence). Trimming left V 6 bases short and J 3 bases short, with 12 bases between. Here the CDR3 DNA reads TGCAGTGCCGGGCCCGCGATCTACGAGCAGTACTTC. Its protein product is CSAGPAIYEQYF.

The chain combines TRBV30 with TRBJ1-2, with 11 positions matching TRBD1. Trimming cost V 3 bases and J 6 bases; bases outside gene matches: 3. From germline, CDR1 is GTSNPN and CDR2 SVGIG (reference sequence). The CDR3 totals 13 residues. CDR3 nucleotide sequence: TGTGCCTGGAGCCCGGGACAGGGGGATGGCTACACCTTC. It encodes CAWSPGQGDGYTF.

The chain carries TRBV9 and TRBJ2-1; tentative D call: TRBD1 (5 bases). The V end lost 0 bases, the J end lost 6 bases, and 13 bases lay between the germline ends. CDR3 length: 15 amino acids. Per the germline V gene, CDR1 is SGDLS and CDR2 is YYNGEE. In DNA, the CDR3 is TGTGCCAGCAGCGTAGGTCAGGGTTTCGTCAATGAGCAGTTCTTC. It specifies CASSVGQGFVNEQFF.

The chain has TRBV7-2 and TRBJ2-5; D remains ambiguous. V dropped 0 bases and J dropped 5 bases, with 4 bases sitting between them. The germline V gene has CDR1 SGHTA and CDR2 FQGNSA. CDR3 length equals 12 residues. CDR3 residues: CASSLARETQYF. CDR3 DNA: TGTGCCAGCAGCTTAGCGAGGGAGACCCAGTACTTC.